Presented here are 3 T cell receptor beta chains from one specimen sequenced in a study of blood T cells in healthy people across ages. A second roughly 6 to 12 cycle PCR used barcoded and J-beta primers. TCRdb passed the 5' RACE reads through MiXCR, listing each CDR3 protein once. The repertoire has 1.5 million to 2 million distinct CDR3 sequences, roughly two fifths of them found once; the top ten carry roughly 23%. Sequences were obtained from blood. The receptors come from a human donor in good health.

The chain uses TRBV28 and TRBJ2-7, with no clear D. Germline lookup yields CDR1 MDHEN and CDR2 SYDVKM. The CDR3 is 13 amino acids. The V gene lost 6 bases and the J gene lost 0 bases, with 9 bases spanning the gap. The DNA for the CDR3 is TGTGCCAGCAGAGGGTGGACCTCCTACGAGCAGTACTTC. Translation: CASRGWTSYEQYF.

In its sample, this clonotype was seen a few times. V gene TRBV7-2 combines with J gene TRBJ2-3, with 7 bases lining up with TRBD2. Trimming at V came to 5 bases and at J to 3 bases, leaving 8 bases not matched to a gene. The germline gives CDR1 SGHTA, CDR2 FQGNSA. The CDR3 is made up of 15 amino acids. This CDR3 is CASSLTSDGTDTQYF. The CDR3 DNA sequence: TGTGCCAGCAGCCTAACTAGCGATGGAACAGATACGCAGTATTTT. The variable domain in full, completed from reference TRBV7-2 and TRBJ2-3, reads GAGVSQSPSNKVTEKGKDVELRCDPISGHTALYWYRQSLGQGLEFLIYFQGNSAPDKSGLPSDRFSAERTGGSVSTLTIQRTQQEDSAVYLCASSLTSDGTDTQYFGPGTRLTVL.

This clonotype was counted a few times. The chain uses TRBV7-6 and TRBJ2-2; 7 bases are shared with TRBD1. This CDR3 comprises 14 residues. The germline gives CDR1 SGHVS, CDR2 FNYEAQ. J lost 4 bases, V lost 5 bases, and 4 bases had no gene match. In nucleotides, the CDR3 is TGTGCCAGCAGCCTAAACAGGGGCACCGGGGAGCTGTTTTTT. It translates to CASSLNRGTGELFF.